This TCR beta chain was obtained from a study of shared clonotypes between healthy human individuals. Study-level findings and limits: Sampling covered blood only; tissue repertoires likely differ.

CD45RA+ naive and CD45RA-negative memory subsets were separated from CD4+ cells. Clones were sequenced by immunoSEQ multiplex PCR, and TCRdb holds only the in-frame ones, with some missing. The data show roughly 500,000 clones, 90% to 96% seen once. The CDR3 consists of 16 residues. CDR1 and CDR2 (germline): SGHTA, FQGNSA. Trimming removed 1 base from V and 6 bases from J; junction bases left unmatched: 7. With respect to this clone: Its cognate antigen is unknown.

The rearrangement joins TRBV7-2 to TRBJ2-1; 9 bases align to TRBD2. The source of this sequence is a woman between 25 and 40 years old in good health. The sequenced sample was naive CD4+ T cells sorted from blood. Subset: CD45RA+ positively selected. CDR3 loop: CASSLGGSGRVNEQFF. The CDR3 DNA reads TGTGCCAGCAGCTTAGGGGGTAGCGGGAGAGTCAATGAGCAGTTCTTC.